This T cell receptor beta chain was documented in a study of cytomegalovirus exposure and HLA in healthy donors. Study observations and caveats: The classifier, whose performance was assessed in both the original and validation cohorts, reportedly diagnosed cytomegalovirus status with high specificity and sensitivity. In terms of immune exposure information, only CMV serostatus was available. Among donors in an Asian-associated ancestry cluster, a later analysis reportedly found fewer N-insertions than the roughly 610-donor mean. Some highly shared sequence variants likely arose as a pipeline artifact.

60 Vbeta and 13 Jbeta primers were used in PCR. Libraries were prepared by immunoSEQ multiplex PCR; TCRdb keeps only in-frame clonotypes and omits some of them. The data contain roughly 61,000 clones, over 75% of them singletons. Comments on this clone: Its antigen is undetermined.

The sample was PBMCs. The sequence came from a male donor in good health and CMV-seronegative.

The CDR3 nucleotides read TGTGCCAGCAGCGCCGTTAGGGGGAAGGATGAAAAACTGTTTTTT. This codes for CASSAVRGKDEKLFF. The chain joins TRBV5-4 to TRBJ1-4; D possibly corresponds to TRBD1 (6 bases). The CDR3 is 15 residues long. Germline lookup yields CDR1 SGHNT and CDR2 YYREEE (reference sequence). The V end was cut by 4 bases, the J end by 6 bases, with 16 bases between.